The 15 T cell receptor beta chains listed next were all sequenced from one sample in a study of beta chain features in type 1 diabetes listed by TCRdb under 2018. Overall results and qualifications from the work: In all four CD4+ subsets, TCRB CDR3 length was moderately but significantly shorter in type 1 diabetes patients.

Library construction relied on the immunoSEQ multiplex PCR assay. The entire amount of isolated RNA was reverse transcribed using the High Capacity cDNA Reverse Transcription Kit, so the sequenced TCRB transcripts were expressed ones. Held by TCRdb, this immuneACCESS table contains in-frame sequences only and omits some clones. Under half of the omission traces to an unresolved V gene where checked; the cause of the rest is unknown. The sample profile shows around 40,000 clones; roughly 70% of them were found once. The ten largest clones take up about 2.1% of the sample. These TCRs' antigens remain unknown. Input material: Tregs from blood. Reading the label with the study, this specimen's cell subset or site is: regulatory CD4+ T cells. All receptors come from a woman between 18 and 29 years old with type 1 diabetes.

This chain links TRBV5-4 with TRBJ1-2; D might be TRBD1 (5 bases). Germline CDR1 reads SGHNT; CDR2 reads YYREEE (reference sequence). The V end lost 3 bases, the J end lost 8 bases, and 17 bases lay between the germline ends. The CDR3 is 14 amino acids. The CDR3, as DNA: TGTGCCAGCAGCTCCGGGGGGGTCCCCGTCGGCTACACCTTC. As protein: CASSSGGVPVGYTF.

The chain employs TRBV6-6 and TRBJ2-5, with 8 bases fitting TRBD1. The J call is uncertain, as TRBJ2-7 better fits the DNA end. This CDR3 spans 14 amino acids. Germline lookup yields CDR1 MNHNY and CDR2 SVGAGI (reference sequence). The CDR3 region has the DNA TGTGCCAGCAGTTACCCCAGGGGGCCCAACGAGCAGTACTTC. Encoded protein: CASSYPRGPNEQYF.

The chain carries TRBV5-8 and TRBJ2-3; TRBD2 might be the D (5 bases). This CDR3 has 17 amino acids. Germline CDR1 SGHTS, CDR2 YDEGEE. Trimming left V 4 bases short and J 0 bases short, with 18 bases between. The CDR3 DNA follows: TGTGCCAGCAGCCCAGGACTTAGCAGTGCTAGCACAGATACGCAGTATTTT. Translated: CASSPGLSSASTDTQYF.

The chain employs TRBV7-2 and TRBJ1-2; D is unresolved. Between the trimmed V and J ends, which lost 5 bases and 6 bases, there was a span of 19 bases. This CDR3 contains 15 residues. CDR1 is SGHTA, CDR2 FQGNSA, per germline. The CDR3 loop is CASSPSSGGWNGYTF. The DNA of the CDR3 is TGTGCCAGCAGCCCAAGTTCTGGCGGGTGGAATGGCTACACCTTC.

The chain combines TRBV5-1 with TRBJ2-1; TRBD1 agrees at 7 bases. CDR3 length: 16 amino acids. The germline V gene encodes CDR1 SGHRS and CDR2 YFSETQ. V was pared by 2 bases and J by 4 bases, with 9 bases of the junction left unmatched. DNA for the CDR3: TGCGCCAGCAGCTTACCCCCGGGACAGAGGTACAATGAGCAGTTCTTC. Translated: CASSLPPGQRYNEQFF.

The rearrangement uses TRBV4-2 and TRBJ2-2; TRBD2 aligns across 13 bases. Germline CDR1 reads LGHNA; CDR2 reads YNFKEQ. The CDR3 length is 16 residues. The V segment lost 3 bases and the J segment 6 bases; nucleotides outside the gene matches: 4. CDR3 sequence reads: CASSHRLAGGSGELFF. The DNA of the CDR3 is TGTGCCAGCAGCCATCGACTAGCGGGGGGTTCCGGGGAGCTGTTTTTT.

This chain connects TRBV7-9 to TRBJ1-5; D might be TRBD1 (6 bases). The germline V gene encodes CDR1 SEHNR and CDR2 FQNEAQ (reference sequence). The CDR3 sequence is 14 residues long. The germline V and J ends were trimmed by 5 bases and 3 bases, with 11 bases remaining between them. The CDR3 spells CASSRHRVNQPQHF. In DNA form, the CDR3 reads TGTGCCAGCAGCCGACACAGGGTCAATCAGCCCCAGCATTTT. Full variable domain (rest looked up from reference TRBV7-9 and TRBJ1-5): DTGVSQNPRHKITKRGQNVTFRCDPISEHNRLYWYRQTLGQGPEFLTYFQNEAQLEKSRLLSDRFSAERPKGSFSTLEIQRTEQGDSAMYLCASSRHRVNQPQHFGDGTRLSIL.

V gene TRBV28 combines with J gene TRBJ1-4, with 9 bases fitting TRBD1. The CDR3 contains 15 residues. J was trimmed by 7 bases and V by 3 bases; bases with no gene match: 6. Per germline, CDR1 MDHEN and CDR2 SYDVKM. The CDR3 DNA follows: TGTGCCAGCAGTTTCGTGGGACAGGGCATTGAAAAACTGTTTTTT. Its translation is CASSFVGQGIEKLFF.

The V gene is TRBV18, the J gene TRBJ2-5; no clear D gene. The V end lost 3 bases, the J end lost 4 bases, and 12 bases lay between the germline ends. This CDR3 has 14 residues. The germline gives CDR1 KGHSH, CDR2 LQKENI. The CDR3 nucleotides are TGTGCCAGCTCACCTACGCTATCCATAGAGACCCAGTACTTC. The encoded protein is CASSPTLSIETQYF.

The CDR3 is CASSSRAGEGNEQFF. The CDR3 DNA reads TGCGCCAGCAGCTCGAGAGCGGGAGAGGGCAATGAGCAGTTCTTC. The chain links TRBV5-1 to TRBJ2-1, with 8 bases lining up with TRBD2. There are 15 residues in the CDR3. Germline CDR1 reads SGHRS; CDR2 reads YFSETQ. Germline trimming cut 3 bases from V and 6 bases from J; bases unmatched to any gene: 8.

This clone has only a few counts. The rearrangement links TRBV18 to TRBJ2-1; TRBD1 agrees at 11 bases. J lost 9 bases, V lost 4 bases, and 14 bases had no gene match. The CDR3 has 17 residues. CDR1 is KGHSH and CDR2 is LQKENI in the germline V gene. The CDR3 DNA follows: TGTGCCAGCTCACTCCTAGGGACAGGGGGAAGCGGTCCTGAGCAGTTCTTC. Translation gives CASSLLGTGGSGPEQFF.

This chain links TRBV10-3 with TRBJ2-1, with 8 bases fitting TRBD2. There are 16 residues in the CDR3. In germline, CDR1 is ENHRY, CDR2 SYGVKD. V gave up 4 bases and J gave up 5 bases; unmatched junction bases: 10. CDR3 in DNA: TGTGCCATCAGTGCCCTACTCGCGGGGGGACACAATGAGCAGTTCTTC. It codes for CAISALLAGGHNEQFF.

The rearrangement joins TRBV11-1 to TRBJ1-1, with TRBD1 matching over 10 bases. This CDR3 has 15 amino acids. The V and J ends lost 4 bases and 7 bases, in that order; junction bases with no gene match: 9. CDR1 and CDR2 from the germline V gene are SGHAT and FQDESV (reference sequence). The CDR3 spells CASSSWTGGRGEAFF. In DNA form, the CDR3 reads TGTGCCAGCAGCTCATGGACAGGGGGTCGTGGTGAAGCTTTCTTT.

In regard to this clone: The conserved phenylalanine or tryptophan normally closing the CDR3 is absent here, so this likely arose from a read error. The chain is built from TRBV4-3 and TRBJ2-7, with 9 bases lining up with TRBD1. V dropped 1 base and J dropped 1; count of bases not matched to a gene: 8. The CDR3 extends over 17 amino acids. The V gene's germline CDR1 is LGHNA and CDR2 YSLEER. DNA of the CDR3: TGCGCCAGCAGCCAAGCCTCCGGACAGGGGATTTCCTACGAGCAGTACTCC. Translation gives CASSQASGQGISYEQYS.

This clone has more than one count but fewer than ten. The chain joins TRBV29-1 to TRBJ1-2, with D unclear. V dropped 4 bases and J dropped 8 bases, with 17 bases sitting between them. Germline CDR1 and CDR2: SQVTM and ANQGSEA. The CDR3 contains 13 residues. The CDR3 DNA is TGCAGCGTTGTTTACAGCCCAGAACGGGGCTACACCTTC. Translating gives CSVVYSPERGYTF.